This record concerns one T cell receptor beta chain sequence. The antigen is unknown. These data originate in a study of T cell repertoires in cytomegalovirus infection. Looking at the study overall: CMV epitopes that were recently identified and HLA-C-restricted were used alongside well-studied HLA-B-restricted ones. Both CMV infection and a matching HLA type were indicated by public TCR beta signatures.

Study-level findings and limits: Within the response measured ex vivo, HLA-C-restricted CMV-specific TCR beta clonotypes were dominant.

TCRdb reanalysed the reads using MiXCR and keeps one entry per CDR3 protein. The sample has about 830,000 distinct CDR3 sequences; around a third are singletons. The sequence came from a human donor in good health (CMV status not recorded). Some clones in this sample may be carry-over from other donors' samples. The sample consisted of cultured CD8+ T cells from PBMCs, taken from culture after CMV antigen stimulation.

In DNA, the CDR3 is TGCGCCAGCAGAAACCGGGACGGATACTACGAGCAGTACTTC. Translated: CASRNRDGYYEQYF. The chain couples TRBV5-1 to TRBJ2-7; the D gene could be TRBD1 or TRBD2 (5 bases each). Trimming removed 5 bases at V and 3 bases at J, with 15 bases between. The CDR3 extends over 14 amino acids. In germline, CDR1 is SGHRS, CDR2 YFSETQ.